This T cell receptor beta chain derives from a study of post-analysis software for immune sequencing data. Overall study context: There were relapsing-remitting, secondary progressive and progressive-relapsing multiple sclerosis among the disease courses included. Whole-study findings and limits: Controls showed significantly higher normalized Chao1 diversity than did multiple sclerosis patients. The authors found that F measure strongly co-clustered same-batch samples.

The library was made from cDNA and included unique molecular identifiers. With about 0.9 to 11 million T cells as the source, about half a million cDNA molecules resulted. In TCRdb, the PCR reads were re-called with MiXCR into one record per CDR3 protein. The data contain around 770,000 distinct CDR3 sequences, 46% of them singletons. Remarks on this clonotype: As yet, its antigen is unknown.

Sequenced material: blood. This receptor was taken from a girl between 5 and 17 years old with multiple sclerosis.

This CDR3 reads CSALGRAGYGYTF. In nucleotides, the CDR3 is TGCAGTGCTCTGGGCAGGGCCGGGTATGGCTACACCTTC. The chain carries TRBV20-1 and TRBJ1-2; D is perhaps TRBD1 (5 bases). Trimming shortened V by 5 bases and J by 5 bases, and 15 bases separated the two germline ends. The CDR3 is 13 residues long. Germline V gene data show CDR1 as DFQATT and CDR2 as SNEGSKA (reference sequence).